The sequence of this TCR beta chain was determined in a study of shared clonotypes between healthy human individuals. Overall study findings and caveats: The four-donor shared clonotypes exceeded non-shared clonotypes in generation probability, with non-shared ones scoring lower. About 5% of naive CD4 clonotypes were shared across several donors.

This clone was picked up one time. What it recognizes is unknown. Trimming removed 6 bases from V and 4 bases from J, with 13 bases in between. This CDR3 spans 14 amino acids. The germline CDR1 and CDR2 sequences are LNHDA and SQIVND (reference sequence). Assay used: immunoSEQ multiplex PCR; TCRdb lists only in-frame clones, some missing. Here the sample spans some 2,500,000 clones, approximately 93% being singletons. This receptor was obtained from a man younger than 35 in good health. Some clones in this sample may be carry-over from other donors' samples. This chain connects TRBV19 to TRBJ1-3; D gene ambiguous. Sequenced: naive CD4+ T cells from PBMCs. As to subset: CD45RA+ positively selected. The CDR3 bases are TGTGCCAGTAGCCCTCCGGAGTGGGGAAACACCATATATTTT. It yields the protein CASSPPEWGNTIYF.